This T cell receptor beta chain stems from a study of PD-1 blockade in classical Hodgkin lymphoma. At the level of the study: Administration of nivolumab to patients was at 3 mg/kg intravenously every 2 weeks.

This clone has just one count. Its cognate antigen is unknown. Points from the study as a whole: Reports indicated that newly diagnosed patients had lower baseline TCR diversity than healthy donors did.

Every one of the patients relapsed after autologous stem cell transplantation (brentuximab vedotin exposure was variable). Complete response, partial response or progressive disease made up the best responses. Only in-frame clones appear in the TCRdb table, and some are missing; sequencing was by immunoSEQ multiplex PCR. The data show nearly 100,000 clones, with around four fifths seen just once and 10% to 15% held by the top ten. Trimming shortened V by 3 bases and J by 7 bases, and 8 bases separated the two germline ends. The length of the CDR3 is 12 residues. Germline loops: CDR1 SGHDT, CDR2 YYEEEE.

The input for sequencing was peripheral blood mononuclear cells (PBMCs), taken at baseline. This chain links TRBV5-6 with TRBJ2-1, with a possible D match to TRBD2 (6 bases). The receptor was derived from a human donor with classical Hodgkin lymphoma. The DNA for the CDR3 is TGTGCCAGCAGCTCCGGAGGGAATGAGCAGTTCTTC. Amino acid sequence: CASSSGGNEQFF.